This TCR beta chain was captured in a study of blood T cell repertoires in COVID-19. The data were produced by immunoSEQ multiplex PCR, yet TCRdb's version contains in-frame clones alone and is incomplete. Here the sample spans around 300,000 clones, roughly 87% being singletons. V lost 5 bases and J lost 5; bases outside the gene matches: 8. The CDR3 is 15 amino acids. Germline V CDR1 and CDR2: SGHTA, FQGTGA. Participants, 18 to 89 years old, spanned under 30 US areas. The chain uses TRBV7-3 and TRBJ2-5, with TRBD1 matching 10 bases. The clonotype comes from a woman aged 40 to 50 who had recovered from COVID-19. Sequencing was carried out using PBMCs or T cells enriched from blood (not recorded which). CDR3 protein: CASSPGTGVPETQYF. In nucleotides, the CDR3 is TGTGCCAGCAGCCCAGGGACAGGGGTTCCGGAGACCCAGTACTTC.